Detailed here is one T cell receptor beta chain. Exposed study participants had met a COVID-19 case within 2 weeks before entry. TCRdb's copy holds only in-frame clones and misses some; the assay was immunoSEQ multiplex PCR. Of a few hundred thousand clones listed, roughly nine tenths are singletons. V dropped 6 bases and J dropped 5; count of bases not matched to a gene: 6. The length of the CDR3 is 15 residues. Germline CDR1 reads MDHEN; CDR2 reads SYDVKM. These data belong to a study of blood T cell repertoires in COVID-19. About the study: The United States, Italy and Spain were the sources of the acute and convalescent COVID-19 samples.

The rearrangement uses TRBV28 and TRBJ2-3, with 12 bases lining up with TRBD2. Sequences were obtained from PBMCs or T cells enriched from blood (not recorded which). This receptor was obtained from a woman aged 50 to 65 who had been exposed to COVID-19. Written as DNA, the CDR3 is TGTGCCAGCAGCTCTAGCGGGGGGGCCTTAGATACGCAGTATTTT. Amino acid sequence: CASSSSGGALDTQYF.